Below are 17 T cell receptor beta chains sequenced from a single sample in a study of identical twins (dated by TCRdb to 2016 to 2018). The library was prepared using 5' RACE. The reads were generated on an Illumina HiSeq 2000. TCRdb handled the public reads itself, with Q25 trimming in fastp and clone calling in MiXCR, and kept productive beta chains. Every CDR3 protein is listed once, alongside the most common genes and DNA of its rows. For this sample there are 400,000 to 650,000 distinct CDR3 sequences; less than 25% appear just once. Around 0.91% of the sample goes to the ten largest clones. The data also belong to a second study, concerning T cells expressing NK-cell markers.

The sequenced material came from CD4+ T cells sorted from blood. These receptors all stem from a woman aged 18-35 years in good health.

This clonotype was counted between two and nine times. The rearrangement uses TRBV14 and TRBJ2-1, with 7 positions matching TRBD2. The CDR3 has 17 amino acids. Germline V gene data show CDR1 as SGHDN and CDR2 as FVKESK. V was pared by 2 bases and J by 2 bases, with 9 bases of the junction left unmatched. This chain's CDR3 is CASSQPVRGSTYNEQFF. The CDR3 DNA sequence: TGTGCCAGCAGCCAACCTGTGCGCGGGAGTACCTACAATGAGCAGTTCTTC. The entire variable domain, with the rest obtained from reference TRBV14 and TRBJ2-1, is as follows: EAGVTQFPSHSVIEKGQTVTLRCDPISGHDNLYWYRRVMGKEIKFLLHFVKESKQDESGMPNNRFLAERTGGTYSTLKVQPAELEDSGVYFCASSQPVRGSTYNEQFFGPGTRLTVL.

The genes are TRBV7-9 and TRBJ2-7; 10 positions match TRBD1. The CDR3 consists of 13 residues. V lost 11 bases, J lost 7 bases, and 11 bases stayed unmatched. Germline V CDR1 and CDR2: SEHNR, FQNEAQ (reference sequence). CDR3 amino acids: CASSGTGDKEQYF. The CDR3 DNA is TGTGCCTCCTCCGGGACAGGGGACAAGGAGCAGTACTTC.

The CDR3 region is CASSLRTGEQYF. The CDR3 nucleotides read TGTGCCAGCAGCCTCCGAACGGGGGAGCAGTACTTC. The V gene is TRBV3-1, the J gene TRBJ2-7, with D possibly matching TRBD2 (5 bases). Germline V lookup: CDR1 LGHDT, CDR2 YNNKEL (reference sequence). The CDR3 is 12 residues long. V dropped 4 bases and J dropped 7 bases, with 11 bases sitting between them.

The table lists this clonotype with a few counts. The chain uses TRBV7-9 and TRBJ2-1, with 11 bases matching TRBD2. Looked up from germline, CDR1 is SEHNR and CDR2 is FQNEAQ (reference sequence). The CDR3 totals 16 residues. Trimming took 6 bases from V and 3 from J; bases not matched to a gene: 7. The DNA for the CDR3 is TGTGCCAGCAGATCAGGGGGGACTAGCGGCTACAATGAGCAGTTCTTC. The encoded protein is CASRSGGTSGYNEQFF.

This rearrangement joins TRBV20-1 to TRBJ2-1; D gene unclear. V was shortened by 5 bases and J by 3 bases, with 8 bases between the two germline ends. The CDR3 contains 12 residues. Per germline, CDR1 DFQATT and CDR2 SNEGSKA (reference sequence). The chain's CDR3 is CSAEQSYNEQFF. CDR3 coding DNA: TGCAGTGCTGAGCAAAGCTACAATGAGCAGTTCTTC.

The V gene is TRBV15, the J gene TRBJ1-2; maybe TRBD1 (5 bases). This CDR3 is 14 amino acids long. Trimming cost V 4 bases and J 2 bases, with 11 bases left between them. In germline, CDR1 is LNHNV, CDR2 YYDKDF (reference sequence). The CDR3 reads CATSTRQRNYGYTF. The CDR3 DNA sequence: TGTGCCACCAGCACCCGACAGAGGAACTATGGCTACACCTTC.

This chain joins TRBV29-1 and TRBJ2-1; 8 nucleotides match TRBD1. The CDR3 covers 17 residues. J lost 4 bases, V lost 7 bases, and 18 bases had no gene match. Germline CDR1 and CDR2: SQVTM and ANQGSEA. Here the CDR3 reads CSAEDRAAFILYNEQFF. CDR3 in DNA: TGCAGCGCCGAGGACAGGGCCGCTTTTATTCTTTACAATGAGCAGTTCTTC.

This clonotype was picked up a small number of times. The chain couples TRBV7-9 to TRBJ1-1; a possible D gene is TRBD1 (5 bases). Germline assignment: CDR1 SEHNR and CDR2 FQNEAQ (reference sequence). This CDR3 has 13 amino acids. V was trimmed by 5 bases and J by 10 bases, leaving 17 bases between them. In DNA, the CDR3 is TGTGCCAGCAGCCTCGAGGCTCGGGGCAGAGCTTTCTTT. Translation gives CASSLEARGRAFF.

This clonotype was counted only a few times. The rearrangement uses TRBV3-1 and TRBJ2-2; D gene ambiguous. With 2 bases removed from V and 0 bases from J, the gap between germline ends came to 1 base. Germline assignment: CDR1 LGHDT and CDR2 YNNKEL (reference sequence). This CDR3 has 13 amino acids. In DNA form, the CDR3 reads TGTGCCAGCAGCCAAACGAACACCGGGGAGCTGTTTTTT. This gives the protein CASSQTNTGELFF.

This clonotype was counted ten times or more. This chain joins TRBV20-1 and TRBJ1-1; D perhaps matches TRBD1 (5 bases). Per germline, CDR1 DFQATT and CDR2 SNEGSKA (reference sequence). This CDR3 comprises 14 residues. Trimming shortened V by 6 bases and J by 1 base, and 15 bases separated the two germline ends. CDR3 residues: CSARTPGANTEAFF. The CDR3 DNA is TGCAGTGCCAGGACTCCTGGGGCGAACACTGAAGCTTTCTTT.

This clonotype has a handful of counts. The gene calls are TRBV7-9 and TRBJ2-6; perhaps D is TRBD1 or TRBD2 (5 bases each). The length of the CDR3 is 16 residues. Trimming removed 5 bases at V and 2 bases at J, with 13 bases between. Germline V gene data show CDR1 as SEHNR and CDR2 as FQNEAQ (reference sequence). Written as DNA, the CDR3 is TGTGCCAGCAGCGAATCAGGGAGAGCTGGGGCCAACGTCCTGACTTTC. It yields the protein CASSESGRAGANVLTF.

This rearrangement joins TRBV10-3 to TRBJ2-7; 11 nucleotides agree with TRBD1. J lost 2 bases, V lost 2 bases, and 5 bases had no gene match. Germline V CDR1 and CDR2: ENHRY, SYGVKD. This CDR3 spans 16 amino acids. The CDR3 bases are TGTGCCATCAGTGAGCCTGGGACAGGGGGGGCCTACGAGCAGTACTTC. Its protein product is CAISEPGTGGAYEQYF.

This clonotype showed up just a few times. J is TRBJ2-5 and V is TRBV29-1; D is uncertain. The V gene lost 4 bases and the J gene lost 5 bases, with 14 bases spanning the gap. Germline V CDR1 and CDR2: SQVTM, ANQGSEA. The CDR3 is 13 residues long. The CDR3 DNA is TGCAGCGTTGGGAGTCGGGCTGGGGAGACCCAGTACTTC. It is translated as CSVGSRAGETQYF.

This clonotype has more than one count but fewer than ten. DNA of the CDR3: TGTGCTAGTGGTTTAGGCCAAGAGACCCAGTACTTC. This codes for CASGLGQETQYF. The gene calls are TRBV12-5 and TRBJ2-5; no clear D gene. Germline loops: CDR1 LGHNT, CDR2 FRNRAP. V shed 3 bases and J shed 1 base, with 3 bases lying between them. This CDR3 region has 12 residues.

This chain joins TRBV10-1 and TRBJ2-1; no definite D call. Germline V gene sequence: CDR1 WNHNN, CDR2 SYGVQD (reference sequence). V lost 7 bases to trimming and J lost 8 bases, with 18 bases between them. The CDR3 has 14 residues. CDR3 nucleotides: TGCGCCAGCACCCCAGATTTGAGTTACCATGAGCAGTTCTTC. Amino acids: CASTPDLSYHEQFF.

The chain carries TRBV5-1 and TRBJ1-1, with D possibly matching TRBD1 (6 bases). V shed 0 bases and J shed 8 bases, with 8 bases lying between them. In germline, CDR1 is SGHRS, CDR2 YFSETQ. The CDR3 totals 12 residues. The CDR3 nucleotides are TGCGCCAGCAGCTTGGGGACAGAAGAAGCTTTCTTT. Its translation is CASSLGTEEAFF.

This clonotype was observed a handful of times. The V call is TRBV5-4, the J call TRBJ2-3; no firm D call. The length of the CDR3 is 16 residues. The V gene's germline CDR1 is SGHNT and CDR2 YYREEE (reference sequence). Trimming removed 0 bases from V and 0 bases from J, with 11 bases in between. CDR3 residues: CASSLGGTLSTDTQYF. CDR3 nucleotide sequence: TGTGCCAGCAGCTTGGGAGGCACTTTGAGCACAGATACGCAGTATTTT.